This T cell receptor beta chain is drawn from a study of blood T cells in healthy people across ages (dated by TCRdb to 2014 to 2015). General notes on the study: In model experiments, template switching captured about one uniquely barcoded TCR beta cDNA molecule for every two T cells. Donors of different ages were randomly distributed across sequencing lanes to avoid experimental bias. Two additional independent replicas of 1 million unique cDNA reads from the same blood draw were analyzed for two donors (one aged 18 to 29 and one aged 80 or older). The study measured age-related changes in TCR beta repertoire diversity using deep sequencing normalized with unique cDNA molecular identifiers. Donors were grouped into four age groups: young (average approximately 15 years), middle-aged (around 39), aged (around 66) and long-lived (around 82).

The donors were roughly 38 Caucasian individuals from Russia, aged roughly 6 to 90 years, who were systemically healthy. Each donor gave approximately 10 milliliters of peripheral blood, collected into EDTA-treated Vacutainer tubes. Ficoll-Paque density-gradient centrifugation was used to isolate PBMCs, with at least 6 million obtained per sample. Total RNA was extracted from PBMCs with Trizol reagent, with at least 6 micrograms obtained per sample. For every donor, an aliquot of PBMCs went through flow cytometry to measure the percentages of naive CD45RAhigh/CD27high T cells. Notes on this clonotype: The antigen this receptor binds is unknown. No much larger clone is present one base from it, and per-base qualities are unavailable.

Receptor libraries were prepared by 5' RACE. Sequencing instrument: Illumina HiSeq 2500. A second PCR of roughly 7 to 11 cycles was run with a J-beta primer mix and a sample-barcoded 5' primer. A unique molecular identifier was introduced onto each TCR beta cDNA molecule by a template-switch 5' adaptor carrying 12 random nucleotides. Each sample yielded at least 2.5 million CDR3-containing paired-end reads. The Mint cDNA synthesis kit, primed by a TRBC-specific oligonucleotide, was used to synthesize first-strand cDNA from all RNA. Following uracil-DNA glycosylase treatment, all cDNA underwent a first 18-cycle PCR with the universal primers M1SS and BC2_uni_R. The original pipeline was this. Each sample was normalized by randomly selecting 1 million high-quality reads, each carrying a distinct molecular identifier. Reads sharing molecular identifiers were discarded rather than binned into consensus sequences. MiTCR, with a Q25 quality threshold and the strictest error-elimination algorithm, was used for CDR3 identification, clonotype clustering and error correction. Lower-bound total TCR beta diversity was estimated with a nonparametric unseen species model using Euler transformation. Clones were called with MiXCR by TCRdb after fastp trimmed the public reads at Q25, and only in-frame beta chains were retained. One record per CDR3 amino acid sequence lists the most common genes and DNA. TCRdb's processing, not the authors' own work, is the source of the V and J calls. A total of roughly 2 million distinct CDR3 sequences appear in this sample, around 48% of them only once. More than 2% of the sample is taken by the ten largest.

Study-wide findings and limitations: The long-lived group showed more naive CD4+ T cells, fewer expanded clones and increased TCR diversity than the aged group, suggesting age selection. As age increased, observed TCR beta diversity per million T cells dropped in a roughly linear way, and a significant reduction was already evident by age about 40. A strong correlation was found between observed TCR beta diversity and the percentage of naive T cells measured by flow cytometry. Bulk unsorted PBMC profiling prevented conclusive comparison of naive and antigen-experienced compartments. Estimates of total diversity based on one million sequenced T cells were regarded as lower bounds and as underestimates. Because donor CMV infection status was unknown, age-related changes in expanded clonotypes were potentially confounded.

As encoded in the germline V gene (reference sequence), CDR1 is MNHNY while CDR2 is SVGAGI. V loses 6 bases of germline sequence and J loses 4 bases, and the interval between the two ends is 8 bases. The CDR3 holds 12 amino acids from the cysteine to the phenylalanine. Kept here is only the CDR3 DNA, which spans 36 bases and is read in frame from base 1. This sequence originates from a woman between 40 and 50 years old in good health. Here the chain combines TRBV6-6 and TRBJ2-3, with no reliable assignment of the D segment. Material for sequencing was blood. The nucleotides are TGTGCCAGCAGGGACCCCCCAGATACGCAGTATTTT. Its translation is CASRDPPDTQYF.